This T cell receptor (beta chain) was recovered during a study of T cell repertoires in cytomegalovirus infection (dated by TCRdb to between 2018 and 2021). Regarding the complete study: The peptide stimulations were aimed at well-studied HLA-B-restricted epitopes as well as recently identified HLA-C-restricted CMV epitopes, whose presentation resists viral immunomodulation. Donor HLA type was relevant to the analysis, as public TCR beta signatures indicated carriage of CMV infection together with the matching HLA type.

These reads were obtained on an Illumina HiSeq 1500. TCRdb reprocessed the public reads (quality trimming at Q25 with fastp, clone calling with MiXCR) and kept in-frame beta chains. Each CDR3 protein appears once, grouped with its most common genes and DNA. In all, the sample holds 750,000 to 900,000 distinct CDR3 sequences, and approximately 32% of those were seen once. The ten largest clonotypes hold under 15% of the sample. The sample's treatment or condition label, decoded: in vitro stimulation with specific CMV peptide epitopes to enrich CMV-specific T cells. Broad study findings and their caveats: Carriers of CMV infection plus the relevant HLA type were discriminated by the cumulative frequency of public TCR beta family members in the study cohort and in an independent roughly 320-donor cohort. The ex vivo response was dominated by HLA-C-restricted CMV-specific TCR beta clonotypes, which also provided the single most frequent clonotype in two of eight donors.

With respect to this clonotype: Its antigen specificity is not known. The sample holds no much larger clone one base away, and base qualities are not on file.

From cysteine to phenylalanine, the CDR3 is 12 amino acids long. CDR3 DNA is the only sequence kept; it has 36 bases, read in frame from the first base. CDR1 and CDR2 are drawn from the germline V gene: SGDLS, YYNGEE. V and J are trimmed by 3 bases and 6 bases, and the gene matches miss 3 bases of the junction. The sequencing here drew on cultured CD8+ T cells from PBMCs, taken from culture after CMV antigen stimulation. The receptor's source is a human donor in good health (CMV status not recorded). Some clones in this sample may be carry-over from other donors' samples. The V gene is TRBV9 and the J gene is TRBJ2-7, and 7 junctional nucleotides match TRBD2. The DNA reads TGTGCCAGCAGCGGGGGAGGGCCCGAGCAGTACTTC. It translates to CASSGGGPEQYF. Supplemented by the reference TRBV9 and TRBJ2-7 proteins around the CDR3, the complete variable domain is DSGVTQTPKHLITATGQRVTLRCSPRSGDLSVYWYQQSLDQGLQFLIQYYNGEERAKGNILERFSAQQFPDLHSELNLSSLELGDSALYFCASSGGGPEQYFGPGTRLTVT.